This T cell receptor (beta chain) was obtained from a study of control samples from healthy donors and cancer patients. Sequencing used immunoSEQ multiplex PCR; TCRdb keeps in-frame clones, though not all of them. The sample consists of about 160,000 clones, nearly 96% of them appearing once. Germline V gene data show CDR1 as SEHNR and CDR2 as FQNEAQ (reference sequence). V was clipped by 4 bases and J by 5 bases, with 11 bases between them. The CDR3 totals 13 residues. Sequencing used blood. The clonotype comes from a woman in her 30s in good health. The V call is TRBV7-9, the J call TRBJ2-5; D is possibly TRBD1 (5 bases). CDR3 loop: CASSWGLGETQYF. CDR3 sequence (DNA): TGTGCCAGCAGCTGGGGCCTGGGGGAGACCCAGTACTTC.